This T cell receptor (beta chain) comes out of a study of blood T cell repertoires in COVID-19. The method was immunoSEQ multiplex PCR; TCRdb's version includes in-frame clones alone and lacks a portion of them. The table lists roughly 220,000 clones, about nine tenths of them singletons. This clone was recorded only once. CDR1 is MNHEY, CDR2 SVGAGI, per germline. This CDR3 is 14 amino acids long. The germline V and J ends were trimmed by 0 bases and 7 bases, with 10 bases remaining between them. The source is a middle-aged woman with acute COVID-19. Sample: PBMCs or T cells enriched from blood (not recorded which). This chain uses TRBV6-5 with TRBJ1-5; D ambiguous. In DNA form, the CDR3 reads TGTGCCAGCAGTTACTCGTTGGCGGGCCAGCCCCAGCATTTT. Translating it yields CASSYSLAGQPQHF.